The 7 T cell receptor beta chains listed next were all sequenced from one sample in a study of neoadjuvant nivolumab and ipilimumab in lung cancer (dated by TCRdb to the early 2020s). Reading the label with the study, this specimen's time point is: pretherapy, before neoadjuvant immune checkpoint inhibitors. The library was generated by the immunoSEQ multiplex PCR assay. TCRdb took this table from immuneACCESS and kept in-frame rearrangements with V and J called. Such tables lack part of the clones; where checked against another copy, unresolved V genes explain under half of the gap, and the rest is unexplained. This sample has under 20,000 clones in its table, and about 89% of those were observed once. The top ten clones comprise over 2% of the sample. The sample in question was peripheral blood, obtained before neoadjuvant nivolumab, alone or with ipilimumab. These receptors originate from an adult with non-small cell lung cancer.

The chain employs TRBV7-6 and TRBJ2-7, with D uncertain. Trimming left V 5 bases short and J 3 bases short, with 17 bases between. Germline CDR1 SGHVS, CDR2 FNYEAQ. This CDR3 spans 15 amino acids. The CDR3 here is CASSPTPGSGYEQYF. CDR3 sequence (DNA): TGTGCCAGCAGCCCAACTCCTGGCTCTGGCTACGAGCAGTACTTC. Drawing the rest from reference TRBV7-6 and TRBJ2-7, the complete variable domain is GAGVSQSPRYKVTKRGQDVALRCDPISGHVSLYWYRQALGQGPEFLTYFNYEAQQDKSGLPNDRFSAERPEGSISTLTIQRTEQRDSAMYRCASSPTPGSGYEQYFGPGTRLTVT.

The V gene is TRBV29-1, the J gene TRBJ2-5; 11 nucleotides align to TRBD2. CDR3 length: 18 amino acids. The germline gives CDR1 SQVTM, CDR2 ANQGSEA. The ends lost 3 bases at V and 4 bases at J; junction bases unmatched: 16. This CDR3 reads CSVDKQLSLAGGGETQYF. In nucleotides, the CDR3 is TGCAGCGTTGATAAACAGCTATCGCTAGCGGGGGGCGGAGAGACCCAGTACTTC.

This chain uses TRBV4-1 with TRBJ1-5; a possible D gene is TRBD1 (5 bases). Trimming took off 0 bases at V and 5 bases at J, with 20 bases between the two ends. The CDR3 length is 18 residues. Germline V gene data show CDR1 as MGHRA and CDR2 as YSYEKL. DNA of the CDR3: TGCGCCAGCAGCCAAGAAGGTCAGGCTAGGGGTGGTGATCAGCCCCAGCATTTT. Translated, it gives CASSQEGQARGGDQPQHF.

As DNA, the CDR3 is TGTGCCAGCAGCCGGGAGGGGGCCTACAATGAGCAGTTCTTC. Translating gives CASSREGAYNEQFF. The chain has TRBV5-6 and TRBJ2-1; TRBD2 matches 8 bases. The V segment lost 4 bases and the J segment 2 bases; nucleotides outside the gene matches: 2. The CDR3 has 14 residues. Germline CDR1 SGHDT, CDR2 YYEEEE.

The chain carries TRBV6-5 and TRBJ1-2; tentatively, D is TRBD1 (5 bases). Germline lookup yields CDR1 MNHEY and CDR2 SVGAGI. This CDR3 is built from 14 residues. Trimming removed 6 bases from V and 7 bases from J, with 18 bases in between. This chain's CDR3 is CASRPPVGTGGYTF. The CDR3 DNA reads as TGTGCCAGCAGGCCCCCCGTGGGGACCGGTGGCTACACCTTC.

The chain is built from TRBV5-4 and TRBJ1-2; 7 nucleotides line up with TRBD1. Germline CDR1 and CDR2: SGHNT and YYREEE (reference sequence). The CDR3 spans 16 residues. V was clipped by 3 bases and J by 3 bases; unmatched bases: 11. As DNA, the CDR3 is TGTGCCAGCAGCTCGGAAACAAACAGGGGTTACTATGGCTACACCTTC. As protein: CASSSETNRGYYGYTF.

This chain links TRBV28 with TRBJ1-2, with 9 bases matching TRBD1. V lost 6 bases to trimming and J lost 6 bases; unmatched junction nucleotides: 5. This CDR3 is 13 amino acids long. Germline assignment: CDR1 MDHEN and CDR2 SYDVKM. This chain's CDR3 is CASRLGTGNGYTF. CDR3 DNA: TGTGCCAGCAGGTTAGGGACAGGGAATGGCTACACCTTC.